This T cell receptor beta chain was retrieved from a study of breast tumors, draining lymph nodes, adjacent tissues. This clonotype is labeled large (0.1 to 1%). The antigen is not known. From the multiplex PCR reads, TCRdb called clonotypes with MiXCR, one entry per CDR3 protein. This repertoire shows about 32,000 distinct CDR3 sequences, 36% found once; its top ten account for about 11%. Regarding the study as a whole: The data were judged consistent with most tumor T cells coming from lymph node and expanding in tumor.

The CDR3 has 14 amino acids. CDR1 is SGDLS and CDR2 is YYNGEE in the germline V gene. Trimming took off 3 bases at V and 0 bases at J, with 8 bases between the two ends. Sequenced material: breast tumor tissue. The chain couples TRBV9 to TRBJ2-3; no firm D call. The clonotype originates from a female donor with breast cancer. Some clones in this sample may be carry-over from other donors' samples. As DNA, the CDR3 is TGTGCCAGCAGCGCGCAAGGAAGCACAGATACGCAGTATTTT. As protein: CASSAQGSTDTQYF.